This TCR beta chain stems from a study of technical replicates of blood from several donors. Sequenced by immunoSEQ multiplex PCR; TCRdb stores in-frame clones only, minus some. The sample lists more than 90,000 clones, approximately 95% seen once, with about 0.36% in the top ten. The CDR3 extends over 16 amino acids. Germline CDR1 reads LGHNT; CDR2 reads FRNRAP. V lost 1 base to trimming and J lost 2 bases, with 12 bases between them. The receptor was isolated from a human donor in good health. Sequenced input: T cells isolated from PBMCs. The rearrangement joins TRBV12-5 to TRBJ2-1, with D perhaps matching TRBD2 (6 bases). CDR3 in DNA: TGTGCTAGTGGTTTGGGCGGGACCCGCGCCTACAATGAGCAGTTCTTC. Encoded protein: CASGLGGTRAYNEQFF.